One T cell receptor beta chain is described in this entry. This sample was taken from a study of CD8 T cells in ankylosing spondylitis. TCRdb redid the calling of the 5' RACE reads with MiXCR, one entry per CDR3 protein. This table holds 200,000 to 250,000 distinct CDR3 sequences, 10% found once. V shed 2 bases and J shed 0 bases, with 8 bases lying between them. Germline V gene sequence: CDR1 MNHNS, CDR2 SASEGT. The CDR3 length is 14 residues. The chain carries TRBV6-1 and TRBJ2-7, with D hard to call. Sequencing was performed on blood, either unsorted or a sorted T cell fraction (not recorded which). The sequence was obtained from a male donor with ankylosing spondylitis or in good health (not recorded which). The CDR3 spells CASSESFGSYEQYF. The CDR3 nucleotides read TGTGCCAGCAGTGAATCTTTCGGCTCCTACGAGCAGTACTTC.